The entry that follows covers one TCR beta chain sequence. Its target is not known. The sample comes from a study of vaccination and CD4 T cells after COVID-19. The treatment was: approximately nine-day PBMC culture with coronavirus spike peptide pools or control peptides (ViraFEST assay). V lost 10 bases and J 0 bases, leaving 18 bases between the germline ends. In germline, CDR1 is KGHDR, CDR2 SFDVKD. CDR3 length: 16 amino acids. Researchers used the Oncomine TCR Beta short-read assay to sequence DNA from cultured CD4+ T cells. One entry per CDR3 protein, called by TCRdb with MiXCR from the PCR reads. The sample carries approximately 13,000 distinct CDR3 sequences, 28% recorded once.

What was sequenced was cultured CD4+ T cells from blood. This TCR was recovered from a human donor with COVID-19. This chain joins TRBV24-1 and TRBJ1-3; D not certain. In DNA, the CDR3 is TGTGCCACGTCCTATTCTAAGGGTTGCTCTGGAAACACCATATATTTT. This encodes CATSYSKGCSGNTIYF.